This record concerns one T cell receptor beta chain sequence. As handled by the study authors: Amplification from reference gene primers served as the basis for estimated nucleated cell counts. Clones were sequenced by immunoSEQ multiplex PCR, and TCRdb holds only the in-frame ones, with some missing. The D gene and trimming were derived from the DNA, and the V and J assignments and clone size from that table. The profile shows fewer than 500,000 clones, roughly 90% of them singletons. The CDR3 is made up of 17 amino acids. V shed 6 bases, J shed 8 bases, and the junction held 17 bases outside the gene matches. Germline V lookup: CDR1 SGHVS, CDR2 FNYEAQ. The data are from a study of blood T cell repertoires in COVID-19. Overall study: Samples of COVID-19 (acute and convalescent) were obtained from the United States, Italy and Spain. Sample material is recorded as cDNA or gDNA derived from T cells, B-cell-depleted T cells, or PBMCs.

The chain links TRBV7-6 to TRBJ1-3, with TRBD1 matching over 9 bases. This TCR was sampled from a woman aged 25-40 years with acute COVID-19. The sequencing input was PBMCs or T cells enriched from blood (not recorded which). CDR3 residues: CASSDSLRTGGPDTIYF. DNA for the CDR3: TGTGCCAGCAGTGATAGCTTGAGAACAGGGGGCCCGGACACCATATATTTT.